This entry is about one T cell receptor beta chain. The target antigen is unknown. Expressed TCRB transcripts were sequenced because the isolated RNA had all been reverse transcribed beforehand. Produced via immunoSEQ multiplex PCR; TCRdb's table is partial and in-frame only. Of some 250,000 clones in the sample, 25% to 30% were seen once. The sample belongs to a study of beta chain features in type 1 diabetes. Study findings and constraints: HLA influence on TCRB rearrangement stayed unresolved here.

CDR3 length equals 15 residues. The V gene's germline CDR1 is MNHNS and CDR2 SASEGT. V lost 2 bases, J lost 7 bases, and 8 bases stayed unmatched. Blood was drawn once from each donor into heparinised tubes. The draws averaged roughly 120 mL. This chain joins TRBV6-1 and TRBJ2-3; 8 bases align to TRBD2. The sequence was collected from a young man in good health. The sequencing sample was made of central memory CD4+ T cells from blood. The chain's CDR3 is CASSEYGTRTHTQYF. CDR3 nucleotides: TGTGCCAGCAGTGAATACGGGACTAGGACTCATACGCAGTATTTT.